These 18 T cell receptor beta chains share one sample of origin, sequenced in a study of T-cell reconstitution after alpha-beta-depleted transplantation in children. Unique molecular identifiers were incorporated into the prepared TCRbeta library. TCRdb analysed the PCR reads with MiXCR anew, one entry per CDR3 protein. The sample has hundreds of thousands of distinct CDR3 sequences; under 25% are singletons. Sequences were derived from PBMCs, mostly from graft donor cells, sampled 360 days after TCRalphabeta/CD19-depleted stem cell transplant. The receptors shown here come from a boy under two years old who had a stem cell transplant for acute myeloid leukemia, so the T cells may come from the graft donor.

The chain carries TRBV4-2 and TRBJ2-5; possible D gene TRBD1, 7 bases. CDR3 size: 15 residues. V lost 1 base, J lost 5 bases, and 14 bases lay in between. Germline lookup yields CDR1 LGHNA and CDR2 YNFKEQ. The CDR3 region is CASSQGDSRGETQYF. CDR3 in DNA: TGTGCCAGCAGCCAAGGGGACAGTCGGGGGGAGACCCAGTACTTC.

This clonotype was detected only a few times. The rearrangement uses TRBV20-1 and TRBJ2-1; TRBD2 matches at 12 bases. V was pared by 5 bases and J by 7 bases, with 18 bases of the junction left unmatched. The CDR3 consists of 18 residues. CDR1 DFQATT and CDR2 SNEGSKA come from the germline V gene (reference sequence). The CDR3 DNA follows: TGCAGTGCTCTCCCCTCCCTGACTAGCGGGGGTCCGGTGAATGAGCAGTTCTTC. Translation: CSALPSLTSGGPVNEQFF.

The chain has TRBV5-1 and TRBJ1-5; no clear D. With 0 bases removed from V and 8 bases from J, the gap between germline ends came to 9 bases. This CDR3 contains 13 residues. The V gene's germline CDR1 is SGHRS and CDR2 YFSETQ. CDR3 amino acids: CASSLAGLEPQHF. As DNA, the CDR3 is TGCGCCAGCAGCTTGGCCGGGTTGGAGCCCCAGCATTTT.

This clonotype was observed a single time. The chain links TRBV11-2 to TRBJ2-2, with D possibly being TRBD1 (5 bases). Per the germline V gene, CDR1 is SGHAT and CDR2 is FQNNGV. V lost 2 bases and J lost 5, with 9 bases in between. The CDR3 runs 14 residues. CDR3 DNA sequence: TGTGCCAGCAGCTTACAGGGTCGAACCGGGGAGCTGTTTTTT. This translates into CASSLQGRTGELFF.

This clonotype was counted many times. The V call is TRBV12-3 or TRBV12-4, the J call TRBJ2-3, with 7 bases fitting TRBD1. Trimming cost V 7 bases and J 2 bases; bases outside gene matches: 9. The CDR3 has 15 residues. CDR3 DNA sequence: TGTGCCAGCAATCCTCCGGGACAGCCCACAGATACGCAGTATTTT. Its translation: CASNPPGQPTDTQYF.

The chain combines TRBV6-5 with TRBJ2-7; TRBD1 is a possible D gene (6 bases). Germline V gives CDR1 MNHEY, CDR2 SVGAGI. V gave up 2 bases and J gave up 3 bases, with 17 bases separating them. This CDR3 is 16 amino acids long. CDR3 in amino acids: CASSYTLAGDGYEQYF. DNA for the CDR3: TGTGCCAGCAGTTACACACTGGCAGGGGACGGCTACGAGCAGTACTTC.

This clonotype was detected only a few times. The CDR3 is CASSHLIQGGTEAFF. For the CDR3, the DNA is TGCGCCAGCAGCCACCTGATACAGGGTGGGACTGAAGCTTTCTTT. The V call is TRBV4-1, the J call TRBJ1-1; TRBD1 is a possible D gene (6 bases). This CDR3 has 15 amino acids. The V end was cut by 3 bases, the J end by 5 bases, with 16 bases between. CDR1 is MGHRA and CDR2 is YSYEKL in the germline V gene.

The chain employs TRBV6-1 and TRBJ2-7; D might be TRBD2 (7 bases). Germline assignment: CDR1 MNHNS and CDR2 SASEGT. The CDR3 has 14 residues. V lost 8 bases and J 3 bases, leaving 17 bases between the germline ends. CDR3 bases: TGTGCCAGCGGGGGAGGGGGTAGGGACTACGAGCAGTACTTC. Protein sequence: CASGGGGRDYEQYF.

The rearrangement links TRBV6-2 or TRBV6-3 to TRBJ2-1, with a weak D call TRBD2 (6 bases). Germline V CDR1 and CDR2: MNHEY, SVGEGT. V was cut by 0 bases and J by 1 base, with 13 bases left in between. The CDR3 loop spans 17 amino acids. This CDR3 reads CASSYSRRGTSYNEQFF. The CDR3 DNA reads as TGTGCCAGCAGTTACTCGCGGCGGGGCACTTCCTACAATGAGCAGTTCTTC.

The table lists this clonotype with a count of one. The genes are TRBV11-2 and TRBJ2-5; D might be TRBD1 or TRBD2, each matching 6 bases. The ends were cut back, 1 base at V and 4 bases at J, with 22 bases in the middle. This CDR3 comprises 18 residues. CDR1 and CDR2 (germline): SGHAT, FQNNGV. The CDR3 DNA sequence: TGTGCCAGCAGCTTAGGAAAGGGGGGCGGCGTATTTGGAGAGACCCAGTACTTC. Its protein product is CASSLGKGGGVFGETQYF.

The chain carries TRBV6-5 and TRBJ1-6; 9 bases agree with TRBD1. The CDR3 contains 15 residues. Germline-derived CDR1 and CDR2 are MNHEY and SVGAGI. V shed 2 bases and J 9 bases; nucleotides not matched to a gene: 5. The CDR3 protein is CASSYQTGGGSPLHF. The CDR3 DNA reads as TGTGCCAGCAGTTACCAGACAGGGGGGGGTTCACCCCTCCACTTT.

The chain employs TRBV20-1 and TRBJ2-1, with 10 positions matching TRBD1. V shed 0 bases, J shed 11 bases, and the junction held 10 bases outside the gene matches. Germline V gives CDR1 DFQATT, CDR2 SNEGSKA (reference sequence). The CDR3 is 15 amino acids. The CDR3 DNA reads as TGCAGTGCTAGAGAACCCGGGACAGGGGTACCTCAGCAGTTCTTC. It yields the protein CSAREPGTGVPQQFF.

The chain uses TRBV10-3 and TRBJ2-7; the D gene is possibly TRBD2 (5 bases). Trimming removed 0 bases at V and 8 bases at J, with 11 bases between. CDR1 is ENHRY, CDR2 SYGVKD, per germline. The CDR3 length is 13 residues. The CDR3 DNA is TGTGCCATCAGTGAGTCGAGAGAGGGTAAGCAGTACGTC. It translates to CAISESREGKQYV.

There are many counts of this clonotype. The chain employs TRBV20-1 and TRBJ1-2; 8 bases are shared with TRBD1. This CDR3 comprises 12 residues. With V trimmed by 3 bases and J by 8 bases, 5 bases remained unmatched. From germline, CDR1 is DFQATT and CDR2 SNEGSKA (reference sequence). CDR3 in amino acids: CSASGQGRGYTF. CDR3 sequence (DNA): TGCAGTGCTAGCGGACAGGGCCGGGGCTACACCTTC.

The CDR3 spells CSVPGPTLPSYNEQFF. The CDR3 coding sequence is TGCAGTGTTCCGGGACCAACCCTTCCCTCCTACAATGAGCAGTTCTTC. The V gene is TRBV20-1, the J gene TRBJ2-1; either TRBD1 or TRBD2 may fit D (5 bases each). From germline, CDR1 is DFQATT and CDR2 SNEGSKA (reference sequence). The CDR3 contains 16 residues. Trimming took off 7 bases at V and 0 bases at J, with 19 bases between the two ends.

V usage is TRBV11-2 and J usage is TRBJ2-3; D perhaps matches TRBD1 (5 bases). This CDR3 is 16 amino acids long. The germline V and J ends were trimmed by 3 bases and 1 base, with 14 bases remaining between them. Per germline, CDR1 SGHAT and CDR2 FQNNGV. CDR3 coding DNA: TGTGCCAGCAGCTTGTCCGCAGGGTGGGGCACAGATACGCAGTATTTT. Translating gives CASSLSAGWGTDTQYF.

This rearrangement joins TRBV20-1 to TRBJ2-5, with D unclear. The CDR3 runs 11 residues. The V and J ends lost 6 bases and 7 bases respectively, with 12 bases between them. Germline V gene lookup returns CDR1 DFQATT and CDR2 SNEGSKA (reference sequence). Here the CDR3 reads CSAPAVGTQYF. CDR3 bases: TGCAGTGCCCCCGCGGTTGGGACCCAGTACTTC.

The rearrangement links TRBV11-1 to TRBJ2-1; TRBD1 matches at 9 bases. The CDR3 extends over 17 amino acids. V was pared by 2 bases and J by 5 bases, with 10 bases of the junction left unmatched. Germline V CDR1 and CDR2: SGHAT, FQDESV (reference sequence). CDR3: CASSLRLPGQGNNEQFF. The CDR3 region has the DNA TGTGCCAGCAGCTTACGCCTTCCGGGACAGGGAAACAATGAGCAGTTCTTC.